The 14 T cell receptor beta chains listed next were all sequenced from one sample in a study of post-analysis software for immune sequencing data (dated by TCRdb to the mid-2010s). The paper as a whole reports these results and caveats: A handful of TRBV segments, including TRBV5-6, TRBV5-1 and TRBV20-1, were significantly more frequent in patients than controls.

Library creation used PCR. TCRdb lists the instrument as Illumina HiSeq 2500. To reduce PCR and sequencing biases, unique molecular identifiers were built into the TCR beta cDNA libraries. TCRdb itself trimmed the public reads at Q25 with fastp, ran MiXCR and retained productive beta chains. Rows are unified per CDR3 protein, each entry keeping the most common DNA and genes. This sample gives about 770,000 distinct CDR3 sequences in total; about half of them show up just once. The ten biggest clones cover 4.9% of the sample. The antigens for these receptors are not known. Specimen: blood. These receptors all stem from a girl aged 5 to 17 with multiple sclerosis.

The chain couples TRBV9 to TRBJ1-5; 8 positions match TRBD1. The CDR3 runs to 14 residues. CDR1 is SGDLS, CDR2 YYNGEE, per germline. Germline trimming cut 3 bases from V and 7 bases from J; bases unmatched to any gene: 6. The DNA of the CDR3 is TGTGCCAGCAGCGACAGGGGGTTGGGGCAGCCCCAGCATTTT. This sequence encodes CASSDRGLGQPQHF.

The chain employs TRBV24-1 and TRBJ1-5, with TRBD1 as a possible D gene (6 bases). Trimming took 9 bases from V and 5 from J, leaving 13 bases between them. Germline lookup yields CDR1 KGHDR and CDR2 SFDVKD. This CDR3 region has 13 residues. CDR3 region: CATGQGSHQPQHF. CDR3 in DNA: TGTGCCACCGGGCAGGGGTCTCATCAGCCCCAGCATTTT.

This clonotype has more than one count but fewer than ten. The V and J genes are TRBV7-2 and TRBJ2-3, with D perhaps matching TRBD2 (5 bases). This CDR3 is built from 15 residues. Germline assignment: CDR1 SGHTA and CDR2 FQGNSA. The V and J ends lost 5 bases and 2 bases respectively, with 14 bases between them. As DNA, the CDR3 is TGTGCCAGCAGCCCTTGGAGGTGGGACACAGATACGCAGTATTTT. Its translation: CASSPWRWDTDTQYF.

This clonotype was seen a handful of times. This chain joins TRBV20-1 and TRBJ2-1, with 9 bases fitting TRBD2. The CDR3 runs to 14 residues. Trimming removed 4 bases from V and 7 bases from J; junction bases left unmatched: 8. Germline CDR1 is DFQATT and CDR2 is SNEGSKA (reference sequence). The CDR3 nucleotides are TGCAGTGCTATGGCGGGAGGGCCTTGGAATGAGCAGTTCTTC. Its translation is CSAMAGGPWNEQFF.

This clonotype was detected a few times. The DNA of the CDR3 is TGTGCCAGCAGTCTAGGGACTAGCGGGAGGAGTCGAGAGACCCAGTACTTC. Translation: CASSLGTSGRSRETQYF. The chain joins TRBV12-3 or TRBV12-4 to TRBJ2-5; TRBD2 aligns across 15 bases. The CDR3 totals 17 residues. The trim removed 5 bases at V and 4 bases at J, leaving 8 bases unmatched.

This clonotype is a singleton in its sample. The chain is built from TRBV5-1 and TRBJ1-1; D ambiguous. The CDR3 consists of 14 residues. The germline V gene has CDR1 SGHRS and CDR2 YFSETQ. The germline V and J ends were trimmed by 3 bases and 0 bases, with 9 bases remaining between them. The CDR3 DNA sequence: TGCGCCAGCAGCTCAGACGGGCTGAACACTGAAGCTTTCTTT. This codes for CASSSDGLNTEAFF.

The CDR3 sequence: CASSVTSSGYTDTQYF. CDR3 in DNA: TGTGCCAGCAGCGTTACCTCCAGCGGATACACAGATACGCAGTATTTT. The chain recombines TRBV9 with TRBJ2-3; tentative D call: TRBD2 (5 bases). The V end was cut by 2 bases, the J end by 2 bases, with 15 bases between. CDR3 length: 16 residues. The germline V gene encodes CDR1 SGDLS and CDR2 YYNGEE.

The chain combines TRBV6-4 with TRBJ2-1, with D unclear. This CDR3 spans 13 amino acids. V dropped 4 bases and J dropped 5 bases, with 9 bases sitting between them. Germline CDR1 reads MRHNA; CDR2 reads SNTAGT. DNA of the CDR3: TGTGCCAGCAGTGTGGAGCCACACAATGAGCAGTTCTTC. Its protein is CASSVEPHNEQFF.

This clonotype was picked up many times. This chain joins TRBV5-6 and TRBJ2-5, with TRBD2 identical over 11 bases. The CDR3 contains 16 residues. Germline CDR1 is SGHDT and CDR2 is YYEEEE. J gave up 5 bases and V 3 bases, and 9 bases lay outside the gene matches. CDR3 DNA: TGTGCCAGCAGCTCCGAATTAGCGGGAGGGCTCGAGACCCAGTACTTC. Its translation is CASSSELAGGLETQYF.

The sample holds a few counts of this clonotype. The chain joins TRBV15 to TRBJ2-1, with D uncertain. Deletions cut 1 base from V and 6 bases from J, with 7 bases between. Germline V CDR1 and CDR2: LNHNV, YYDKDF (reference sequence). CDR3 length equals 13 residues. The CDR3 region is CATSRVSTNEQFF. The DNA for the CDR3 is TGTGCCACCAGCAGAGTTAGCACCAATGAGCAGTTCTTC.

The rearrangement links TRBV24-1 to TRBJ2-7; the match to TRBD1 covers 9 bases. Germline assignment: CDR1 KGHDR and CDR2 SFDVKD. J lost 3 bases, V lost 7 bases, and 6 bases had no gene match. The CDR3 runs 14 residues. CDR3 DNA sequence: TGTGCCACCAGCTCCCCGGGACAGGGCTACGAGCAGTACTTC. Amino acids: CATSSPGQGYEQYF.

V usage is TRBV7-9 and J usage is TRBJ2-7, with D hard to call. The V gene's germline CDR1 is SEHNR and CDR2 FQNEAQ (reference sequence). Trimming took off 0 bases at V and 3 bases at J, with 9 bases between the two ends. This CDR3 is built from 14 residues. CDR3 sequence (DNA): TGTGCCAGCAGCTTAGCGGGGTCGTTCTACGAGCAGTACTTC. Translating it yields CASSLAGSFYEQYF.

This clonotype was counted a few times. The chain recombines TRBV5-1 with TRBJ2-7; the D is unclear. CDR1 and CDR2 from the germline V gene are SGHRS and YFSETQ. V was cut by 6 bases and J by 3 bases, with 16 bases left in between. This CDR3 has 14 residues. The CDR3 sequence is CASNRNGLNYEQYF. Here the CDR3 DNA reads TGCGCCAGCAATCGGAACGGGCTAAACTACGAGCAGTACTTC.

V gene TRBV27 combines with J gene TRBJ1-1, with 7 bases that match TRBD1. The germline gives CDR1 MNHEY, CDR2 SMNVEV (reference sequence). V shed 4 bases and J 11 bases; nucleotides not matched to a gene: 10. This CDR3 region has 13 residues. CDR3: CASSSPRDSEAFF. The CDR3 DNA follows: TGTGCCAGCAGTTCTCCCCGGGACAGTGAGGCTTTCTTT.